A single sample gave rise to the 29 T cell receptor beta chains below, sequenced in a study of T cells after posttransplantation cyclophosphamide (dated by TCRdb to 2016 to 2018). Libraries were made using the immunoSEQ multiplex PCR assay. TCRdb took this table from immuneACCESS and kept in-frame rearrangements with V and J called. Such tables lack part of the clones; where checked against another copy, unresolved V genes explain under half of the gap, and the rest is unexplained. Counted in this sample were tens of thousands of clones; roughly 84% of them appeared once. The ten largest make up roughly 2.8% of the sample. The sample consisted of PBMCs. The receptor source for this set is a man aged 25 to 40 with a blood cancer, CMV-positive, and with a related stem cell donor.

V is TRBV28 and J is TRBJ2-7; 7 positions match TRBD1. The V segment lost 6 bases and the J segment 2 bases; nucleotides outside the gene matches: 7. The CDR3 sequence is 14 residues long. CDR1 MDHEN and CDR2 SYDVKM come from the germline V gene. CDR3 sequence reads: CASSRLTGAYEQYF. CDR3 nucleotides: TGTGCCAGCAGCCGATTAACAGGGGCCTACGAGCAGTACTTC.

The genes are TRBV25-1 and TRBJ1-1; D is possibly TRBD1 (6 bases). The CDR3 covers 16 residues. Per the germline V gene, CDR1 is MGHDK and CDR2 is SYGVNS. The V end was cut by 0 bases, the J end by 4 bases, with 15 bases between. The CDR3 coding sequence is TGTGCCAGCAGTGAATATCTAATAACAGGGAGCACTGAAGCTTTCTTT. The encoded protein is CASSEYLITGSTEAFF.

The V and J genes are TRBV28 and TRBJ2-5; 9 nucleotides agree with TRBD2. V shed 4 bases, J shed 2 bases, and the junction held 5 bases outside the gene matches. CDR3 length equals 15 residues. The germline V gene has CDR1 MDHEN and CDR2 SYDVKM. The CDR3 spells CASSSPTSGQETQYF. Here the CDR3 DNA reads TGTGCCAGCAGTTCACCGACTAGCGGTCAAGAGACCCAGTACTTC.

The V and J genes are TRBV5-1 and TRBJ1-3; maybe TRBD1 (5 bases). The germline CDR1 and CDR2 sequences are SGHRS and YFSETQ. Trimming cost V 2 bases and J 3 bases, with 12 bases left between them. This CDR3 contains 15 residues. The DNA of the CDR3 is TGCGCCAGCAGCTTTGTCGGGGGAGATGGAAACACCATATATTTT. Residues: CASSFVGGDGNTIYF.

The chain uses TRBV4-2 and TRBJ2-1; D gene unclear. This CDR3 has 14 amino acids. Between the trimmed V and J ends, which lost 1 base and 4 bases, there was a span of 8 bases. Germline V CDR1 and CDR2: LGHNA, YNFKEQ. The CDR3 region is CASSQVLEYNEQFF. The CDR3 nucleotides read TGTGCCAGCAGCCAAGTATTAGAGTACAATGAGCAGTTCTTC.

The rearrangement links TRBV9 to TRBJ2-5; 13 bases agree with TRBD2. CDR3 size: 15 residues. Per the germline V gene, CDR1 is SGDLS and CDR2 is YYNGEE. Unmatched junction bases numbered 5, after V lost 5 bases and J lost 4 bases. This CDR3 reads CASSSGLAGAETQYF. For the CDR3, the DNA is TGTGCCAGCAGTTCTGGACTAGCGGGAGCAGAGACCCAGTACTTC.

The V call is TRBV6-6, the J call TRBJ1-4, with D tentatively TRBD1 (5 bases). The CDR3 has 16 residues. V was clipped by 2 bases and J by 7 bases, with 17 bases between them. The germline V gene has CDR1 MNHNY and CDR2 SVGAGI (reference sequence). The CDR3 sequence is CASSYPHGGSREKLFF. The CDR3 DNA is TGTGCCAGCAGTTACCCCCACGGGGGGTCCCGTGAAAAACTGTTTTTT.

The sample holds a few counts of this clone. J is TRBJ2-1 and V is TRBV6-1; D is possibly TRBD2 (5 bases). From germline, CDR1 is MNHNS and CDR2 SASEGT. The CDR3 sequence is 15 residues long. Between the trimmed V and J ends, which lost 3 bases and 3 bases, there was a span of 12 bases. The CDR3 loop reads CASSESIASYNEQFF. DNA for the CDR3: TGTGCCAGCAGTGAGTCGATAGCGAGCTACAATGAGCAGTTCTTC.

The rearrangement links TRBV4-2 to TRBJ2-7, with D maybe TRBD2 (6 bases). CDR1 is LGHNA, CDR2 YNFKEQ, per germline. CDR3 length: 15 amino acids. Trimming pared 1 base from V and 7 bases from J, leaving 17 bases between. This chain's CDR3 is CASSQVSGEVREQYF. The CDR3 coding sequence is TGTGCCAGCAGCCAAGTCTCGGGAGAGGTTAGGGAGCAGTACTTC.

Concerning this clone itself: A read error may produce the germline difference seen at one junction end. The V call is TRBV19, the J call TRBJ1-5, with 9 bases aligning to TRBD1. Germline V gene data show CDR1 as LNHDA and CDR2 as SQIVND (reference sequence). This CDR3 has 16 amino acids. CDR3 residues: CASSVDTGGGYQPQHF. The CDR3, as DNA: TGTGCCAGTAGTGTAGATACAGGGGGCGGTTATCAGCCCCAGCATTTT.

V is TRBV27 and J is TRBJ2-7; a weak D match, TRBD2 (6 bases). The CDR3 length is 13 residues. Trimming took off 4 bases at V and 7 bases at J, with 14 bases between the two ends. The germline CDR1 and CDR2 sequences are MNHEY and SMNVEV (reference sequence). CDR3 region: CASSSRGSREQYF. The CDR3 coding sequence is TGTGCCAGCAGTTCCCGGGGGTCGAGGGAGCAGTACTTC.

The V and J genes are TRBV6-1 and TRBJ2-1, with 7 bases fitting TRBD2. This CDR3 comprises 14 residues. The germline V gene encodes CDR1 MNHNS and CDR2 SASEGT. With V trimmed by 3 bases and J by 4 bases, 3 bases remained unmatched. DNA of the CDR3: TGTGCCAGCAGTGAGGGGACTACATACAATGAGCAGTTCTTC. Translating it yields CASSEGTTYNEQFF.

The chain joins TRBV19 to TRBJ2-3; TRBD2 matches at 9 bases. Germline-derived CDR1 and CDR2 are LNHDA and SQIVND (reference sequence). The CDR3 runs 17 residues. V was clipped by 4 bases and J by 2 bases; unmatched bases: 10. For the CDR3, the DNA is TGTGCCAGTAGTACGGGAGGAAGCGGGAGGATCACAGATACGCAGTATTTT. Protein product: CASSTGGSGRITDTQYF.

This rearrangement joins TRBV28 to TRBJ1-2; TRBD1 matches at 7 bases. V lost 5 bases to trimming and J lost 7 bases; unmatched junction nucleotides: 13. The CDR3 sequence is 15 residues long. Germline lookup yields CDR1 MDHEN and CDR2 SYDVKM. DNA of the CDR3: TGTGCCAGCAGTCCTTTTAGGGGGCAAGGGCGTGGCTACACCTTC. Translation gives CASSPFRGQGRGYTF.

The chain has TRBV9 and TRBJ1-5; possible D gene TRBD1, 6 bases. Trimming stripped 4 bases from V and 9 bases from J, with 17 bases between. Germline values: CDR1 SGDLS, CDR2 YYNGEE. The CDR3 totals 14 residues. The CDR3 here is CASSTGDTAGPQHF. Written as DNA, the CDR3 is TGTGCCAGCAGCACCGGGGACACCGCTGGGCCCCAGCATTTT.

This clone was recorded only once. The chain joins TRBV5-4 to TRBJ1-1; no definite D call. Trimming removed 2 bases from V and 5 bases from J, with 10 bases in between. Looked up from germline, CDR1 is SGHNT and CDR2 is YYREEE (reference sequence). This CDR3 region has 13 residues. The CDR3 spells CASSFDQRTEAFF. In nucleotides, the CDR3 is TGTGCCAGCAGCTTCGACCAGAGGACTGAAGCTTTCTTT.

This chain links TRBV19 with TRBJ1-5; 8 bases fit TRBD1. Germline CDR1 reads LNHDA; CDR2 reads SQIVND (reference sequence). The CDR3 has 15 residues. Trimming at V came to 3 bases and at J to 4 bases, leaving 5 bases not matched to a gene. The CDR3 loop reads CASSMRGQVNQPQHF. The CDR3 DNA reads TGTGCCAGTAGTATGAGGGGACAGGTAAATCAGCCCCAGCATTTT.

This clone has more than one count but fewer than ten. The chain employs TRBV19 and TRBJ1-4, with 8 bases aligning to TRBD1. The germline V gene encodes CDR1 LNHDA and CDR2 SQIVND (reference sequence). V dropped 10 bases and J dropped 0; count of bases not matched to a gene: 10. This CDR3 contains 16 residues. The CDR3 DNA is TGTGCCACCCGCGACAGGGGACATGCAACTAATGAAAAACTGTTTTTT. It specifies CATRDRGHATNEKLFF.

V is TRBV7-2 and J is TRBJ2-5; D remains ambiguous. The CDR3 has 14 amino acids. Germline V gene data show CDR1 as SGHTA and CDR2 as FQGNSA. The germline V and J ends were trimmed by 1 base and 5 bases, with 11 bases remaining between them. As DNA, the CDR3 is TGTGCCAGCAGCTTAGGGTTTATCGGGGAGACCCAGTACTTC. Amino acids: CASSLGFIGETQYF.

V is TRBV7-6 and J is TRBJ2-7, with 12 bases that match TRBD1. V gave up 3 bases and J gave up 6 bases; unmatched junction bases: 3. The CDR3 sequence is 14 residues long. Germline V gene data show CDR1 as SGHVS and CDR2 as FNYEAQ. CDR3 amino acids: CASSFGTGGGEQYF. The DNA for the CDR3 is TGTGCCAGCAGCTTTGGGACAGGGGGCGGCGAGCAGTACTTC.

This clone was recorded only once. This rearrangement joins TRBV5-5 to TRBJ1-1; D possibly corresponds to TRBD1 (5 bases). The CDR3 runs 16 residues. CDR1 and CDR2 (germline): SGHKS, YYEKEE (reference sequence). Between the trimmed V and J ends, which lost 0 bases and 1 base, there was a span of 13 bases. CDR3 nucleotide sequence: TGTGCCAGCAGCTTGGTTATCGGTAGGGGGAACACTGAAGCTTTCTTT. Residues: CASSLVIGRGNTEAFF.

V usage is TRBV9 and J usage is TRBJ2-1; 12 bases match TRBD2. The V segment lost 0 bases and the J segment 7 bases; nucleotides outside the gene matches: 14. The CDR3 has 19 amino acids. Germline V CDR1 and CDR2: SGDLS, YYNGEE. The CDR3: CASSVVPSGRAVTLNEQFF. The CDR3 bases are TGTGCCAGCAGCGTAGTTCCTAGCGGGAGGGCCGTAACGTTAAATGAGCAGTTCTTC.

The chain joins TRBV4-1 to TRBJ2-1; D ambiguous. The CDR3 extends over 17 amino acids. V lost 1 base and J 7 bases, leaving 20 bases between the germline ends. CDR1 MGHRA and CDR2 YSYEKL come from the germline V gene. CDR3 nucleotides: TGCGCCAGCAGCCAAGTTCCCTTTTACGTTCGGGTTAATGAGCAGTTCTTC. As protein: CASSQVPFYVRVNEQFF.

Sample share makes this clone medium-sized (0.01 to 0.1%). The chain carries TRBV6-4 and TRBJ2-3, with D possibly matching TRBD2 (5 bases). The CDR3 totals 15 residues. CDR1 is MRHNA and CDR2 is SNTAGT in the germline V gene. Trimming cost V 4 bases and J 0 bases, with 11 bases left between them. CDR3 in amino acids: CASSVSAGSTDTQYF. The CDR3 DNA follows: TGTGCCAGCAGTGTCTCCGCGGGTAGCACAGATACGCAGTATTTT.

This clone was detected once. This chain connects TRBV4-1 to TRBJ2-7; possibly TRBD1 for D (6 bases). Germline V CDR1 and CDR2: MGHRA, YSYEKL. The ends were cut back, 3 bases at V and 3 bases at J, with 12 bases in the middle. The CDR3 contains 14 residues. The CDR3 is CASSQGRGNYEQYF. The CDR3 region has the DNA TGCGCCAGCAGCCAGGGCAGGGGTAACTACGAGCAGTACTTC.

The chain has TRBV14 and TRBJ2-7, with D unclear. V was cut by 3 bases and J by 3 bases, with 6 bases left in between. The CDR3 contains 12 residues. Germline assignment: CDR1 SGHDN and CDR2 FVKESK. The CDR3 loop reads CASSQAFYEQYF. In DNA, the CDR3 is TGTGCCAGCAGCCAGGCATTCTACGAGCAGTACTTC.

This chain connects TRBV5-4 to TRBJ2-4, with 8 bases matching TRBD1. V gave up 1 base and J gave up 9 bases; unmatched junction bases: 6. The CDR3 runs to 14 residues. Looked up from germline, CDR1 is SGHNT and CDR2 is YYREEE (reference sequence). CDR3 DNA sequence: TGTGCCAGCAGCTTGCAGGACAGGGAGGTCATTCAGTACTTC. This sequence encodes CASSLQDREVIQYF.

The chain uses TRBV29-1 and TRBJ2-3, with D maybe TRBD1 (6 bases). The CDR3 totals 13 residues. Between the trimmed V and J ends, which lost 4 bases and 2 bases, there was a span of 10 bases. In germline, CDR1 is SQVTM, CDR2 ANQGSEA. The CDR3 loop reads CSVAAGVTDTQYF. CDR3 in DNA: TGCAGCGTTGCAGCAGGGGTCACAGATACGCAGTATTTT.

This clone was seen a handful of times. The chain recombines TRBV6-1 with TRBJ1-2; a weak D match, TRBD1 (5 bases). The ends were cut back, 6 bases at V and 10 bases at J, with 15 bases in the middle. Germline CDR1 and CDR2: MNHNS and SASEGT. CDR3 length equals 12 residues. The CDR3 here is CASRVPGLHYTF. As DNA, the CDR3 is TGTGCCAGCAGGGTTCCGGGACTCCACTACACCTTC.